This T cell receptor beta chain was sequenced for a study of cytomegalovirus exposure and HLA in healthy donors. PCR involved 60 Vbeta and 13 Jbeta primers. The assay was immunoSEQ multiplex PCR, and TCRdb's table has in-frame clones only and misses some. The record lists about 200,000 clones, of which the ten most abundant hold less than 6.5%. The receptor's source is a man aged 25 to 40 in good health and CMV-seronegative. Sequences were obtained from PBMCs.

CDR3 protein: CASSIEDRPRYNEQFF. The DNA of the CDR3 is TGTGCCAGTAGTATAGAGGACAGGCCTAGATACAATGAGCAGTTCTTC. This chain connects TRBV19 to TRBJ2-1, with 7 bases aligning to TRBD1. The length of the CDR3 is 16 residues. The germline V gene has CDR1 LNHDA and CDR2 SQIVND (reference sequence). Germline trimming cut 0 bases from V and 4 bases from J; bases unmatched to any gene: 6. Based on the CDR3 plus reference TRBV19 and TRBJ2-1, the full variable domain is DGGITQSPKYLFRKEGQNVTLSCEQNLNHDAMYWYRQDPGQGLRLIYYSQIVNDFQKGDIAEGYSVSREKKESFPLTVTSAQKNPTAFYLCASSIEDRPRYNEQFFGPGTRLTVL.